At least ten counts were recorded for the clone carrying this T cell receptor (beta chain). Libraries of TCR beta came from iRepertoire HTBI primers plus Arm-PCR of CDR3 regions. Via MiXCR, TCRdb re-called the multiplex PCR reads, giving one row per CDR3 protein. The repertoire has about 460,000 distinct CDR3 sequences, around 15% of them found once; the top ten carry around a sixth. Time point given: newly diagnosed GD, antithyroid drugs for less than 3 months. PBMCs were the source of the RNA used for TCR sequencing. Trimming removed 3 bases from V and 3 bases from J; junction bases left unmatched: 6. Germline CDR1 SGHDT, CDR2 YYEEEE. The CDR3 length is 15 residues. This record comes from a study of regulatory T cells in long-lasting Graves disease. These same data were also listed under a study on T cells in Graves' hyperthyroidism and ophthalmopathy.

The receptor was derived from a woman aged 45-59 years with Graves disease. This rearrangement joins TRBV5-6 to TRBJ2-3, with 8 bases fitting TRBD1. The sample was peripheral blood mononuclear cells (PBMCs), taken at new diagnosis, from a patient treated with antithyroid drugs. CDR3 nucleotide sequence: TGTGCCAGCAGCTGGGACAGGCTGGGGACAGATACGCAGTATTTT. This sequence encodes CASSWDRLGTDTQYF.